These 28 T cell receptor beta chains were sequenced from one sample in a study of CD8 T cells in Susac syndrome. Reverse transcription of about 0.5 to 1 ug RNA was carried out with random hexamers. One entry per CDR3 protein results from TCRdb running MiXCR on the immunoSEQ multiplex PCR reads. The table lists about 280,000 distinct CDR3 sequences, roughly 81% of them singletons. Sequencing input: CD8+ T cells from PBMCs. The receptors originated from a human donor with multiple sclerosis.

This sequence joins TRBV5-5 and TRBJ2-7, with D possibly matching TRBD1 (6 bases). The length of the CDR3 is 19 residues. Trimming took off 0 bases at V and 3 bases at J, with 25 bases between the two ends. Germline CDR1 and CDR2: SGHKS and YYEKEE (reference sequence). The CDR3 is CASSLAAVWVPGDVYEQYF. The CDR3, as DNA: TGTGCCAGCAGCTTGGCAGCCGTTTGGGTCCCAGGGGACGTCTACGAGCAGTACTTC.

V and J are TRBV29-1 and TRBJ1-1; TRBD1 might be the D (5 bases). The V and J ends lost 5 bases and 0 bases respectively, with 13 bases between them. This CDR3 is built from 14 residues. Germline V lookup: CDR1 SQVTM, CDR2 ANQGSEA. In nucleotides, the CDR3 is TGCAGCGTTTCCCCAACAGGAATGAACACTGAAGCTTTCTTT. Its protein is CSVSPTGMNTEAFF.

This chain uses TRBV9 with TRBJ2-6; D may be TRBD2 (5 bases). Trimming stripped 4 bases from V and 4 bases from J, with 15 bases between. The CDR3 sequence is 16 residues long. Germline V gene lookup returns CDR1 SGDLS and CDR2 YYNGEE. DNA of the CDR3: TGTGCCAGCAGCCCCACAAGGGAGCAAGGGGCCAACGTCCTGACTTTC. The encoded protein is CASSPTREQGANVLTF.

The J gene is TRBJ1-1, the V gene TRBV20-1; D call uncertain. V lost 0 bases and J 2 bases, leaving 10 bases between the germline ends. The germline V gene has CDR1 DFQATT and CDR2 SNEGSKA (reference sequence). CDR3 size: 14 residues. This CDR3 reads CSARELSDNTEAFF. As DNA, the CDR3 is TGCAGTGCTAGAGAGCTATCAGACAACACTGAAGCTTTCTTT.

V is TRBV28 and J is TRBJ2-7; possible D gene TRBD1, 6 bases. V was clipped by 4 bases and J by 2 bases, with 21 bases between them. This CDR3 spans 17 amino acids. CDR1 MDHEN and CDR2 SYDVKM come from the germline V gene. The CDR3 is CASSSAIGGYATYEQYF. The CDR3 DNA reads TGTGCCAGCAGTTCCGCTATTGGGGGCTACGCAACCTACGAGCAGTACTTC.

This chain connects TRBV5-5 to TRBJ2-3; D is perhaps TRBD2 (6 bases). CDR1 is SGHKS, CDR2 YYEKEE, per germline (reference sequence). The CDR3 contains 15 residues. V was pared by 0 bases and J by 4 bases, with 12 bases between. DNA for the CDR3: TGTGCCAGCAGCTTGGCGGGAGCACGAGCAGATACGCAGTATTTT. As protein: CASSLAGARADTQYF.

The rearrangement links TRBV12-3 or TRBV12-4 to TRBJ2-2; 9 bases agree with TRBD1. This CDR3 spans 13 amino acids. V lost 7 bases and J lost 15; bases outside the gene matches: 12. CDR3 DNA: TGTGCCAGCACCAACCCCCGGGACAGGGTGATGTTTTTT. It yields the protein CASTNPRDRVMFF.

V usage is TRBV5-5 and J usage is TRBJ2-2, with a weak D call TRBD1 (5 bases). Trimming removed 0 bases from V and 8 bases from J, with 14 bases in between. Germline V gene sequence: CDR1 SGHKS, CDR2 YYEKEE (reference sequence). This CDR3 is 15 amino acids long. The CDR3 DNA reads TGTGCCAGCAGCTTGGAGTTCAGGGAAAGGGGGGAGCTGTTTTTT. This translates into CASSLEFRERGELFF.

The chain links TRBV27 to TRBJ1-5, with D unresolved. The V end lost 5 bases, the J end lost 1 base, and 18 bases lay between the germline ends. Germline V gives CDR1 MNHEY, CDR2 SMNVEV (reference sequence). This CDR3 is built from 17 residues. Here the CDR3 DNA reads TGTGCCAGCAGTCCGTCGTTCGGACGGCTGAGCAATCAGCCCCAGCATTTT. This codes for CASSPSFGRLSNQPQHF.

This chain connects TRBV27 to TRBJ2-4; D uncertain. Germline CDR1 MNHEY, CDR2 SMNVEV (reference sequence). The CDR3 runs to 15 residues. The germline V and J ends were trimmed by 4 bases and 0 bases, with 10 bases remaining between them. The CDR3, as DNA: TGTGCCAGCAGTTGGAACAATCCAGCCAAAAACATTCAGTACTTC. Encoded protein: CASSWNNPAKNIQYF.

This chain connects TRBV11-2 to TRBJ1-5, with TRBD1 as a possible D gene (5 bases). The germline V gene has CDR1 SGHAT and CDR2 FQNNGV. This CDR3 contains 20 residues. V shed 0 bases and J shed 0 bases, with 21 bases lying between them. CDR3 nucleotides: TGTGCCAGCAGCTTAGAAGGGTTCCAAGGGGAGTGGGGTAGCAATCAGCCCCAGCATTTT. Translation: CASSLEGFQGEWGSNQPQHF. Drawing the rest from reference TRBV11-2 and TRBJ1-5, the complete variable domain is EAGVAQSPRYKIIEKRQSVAFWCNPISGHATLYWYQQILGQGPKLLIQFQNNGVVDDSQLPKDRFSAERLKGVDSTLKIQPAKLEDSAVYLCASSLEGFQGEWGSNQPQHFGDGTRLSIL.

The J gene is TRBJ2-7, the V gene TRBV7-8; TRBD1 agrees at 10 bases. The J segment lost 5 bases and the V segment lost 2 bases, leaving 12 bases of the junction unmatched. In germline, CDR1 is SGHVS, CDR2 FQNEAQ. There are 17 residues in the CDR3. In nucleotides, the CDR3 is TGTGCCAGCAGCTTACCCGGGACAGGGGCACCTTGGAACGAGCAGTACTTC. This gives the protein CASSLPGTGAPWNEQYF.

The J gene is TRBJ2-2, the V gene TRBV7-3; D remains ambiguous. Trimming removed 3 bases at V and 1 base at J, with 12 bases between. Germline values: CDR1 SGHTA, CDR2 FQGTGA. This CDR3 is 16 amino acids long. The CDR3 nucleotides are TGTGCCAGCAGCTTTGGTGGGATAGGGAACACCGGGGAGCTGTTTTTT. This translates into CASSFGGIGNTGELFF.

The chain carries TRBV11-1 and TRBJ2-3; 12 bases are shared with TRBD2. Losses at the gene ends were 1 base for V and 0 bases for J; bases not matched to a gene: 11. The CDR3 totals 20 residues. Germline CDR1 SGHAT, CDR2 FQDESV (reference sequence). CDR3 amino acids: CASSLGSLAGGSGSTDTQYF. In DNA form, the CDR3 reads TGTGCCAGCAGCTTAGGGAGTCTAGCGGGAGGGTCCGGGAGCACAGATACGCAGTATTTT. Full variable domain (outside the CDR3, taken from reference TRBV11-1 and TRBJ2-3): EAEVAQSPRYKITEKSQAVAFWCDPISGHATLYWYRQILGQGPELLVQFQDESVVDDSQLPKDRFSAERLKGVDSTLKIQPAELGDSAMYLCASSLGSLAGGSGSTDTQYFGPGTRLTVL.

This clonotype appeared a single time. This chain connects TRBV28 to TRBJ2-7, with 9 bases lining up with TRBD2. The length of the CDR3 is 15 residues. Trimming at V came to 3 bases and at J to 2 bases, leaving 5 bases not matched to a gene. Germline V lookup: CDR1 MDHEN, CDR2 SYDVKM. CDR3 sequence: CASSFFAGGTYEQYF. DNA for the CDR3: TGTGCCAGCAGTTTTTTTGCGGGAGGGACCTACGAGCAGTACTTC.

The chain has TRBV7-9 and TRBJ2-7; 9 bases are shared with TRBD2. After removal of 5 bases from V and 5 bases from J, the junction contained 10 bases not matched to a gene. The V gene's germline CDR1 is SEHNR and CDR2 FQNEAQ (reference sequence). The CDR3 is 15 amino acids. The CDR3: CASSPRIAGEDEQYF. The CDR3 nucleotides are TGTGCCAGCAGCCCTCGAATAGCGGGAGAGGACGAGCAGTACTTC. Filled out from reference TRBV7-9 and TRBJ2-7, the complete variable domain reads DTGVSQNPRHKITKRGQNVTFRCDPISEHNRLYWYRQTLGQGPEFLTYFQNEAQLEKSRLLSDRFSAERPKGSFSTLEIQRTEQGDSAMYLCASSPRIAGEDEQYFGPGTRLTVT.

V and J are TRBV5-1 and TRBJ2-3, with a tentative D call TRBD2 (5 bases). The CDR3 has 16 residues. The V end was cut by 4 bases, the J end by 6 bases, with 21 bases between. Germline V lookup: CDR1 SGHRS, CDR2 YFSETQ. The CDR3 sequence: CASSGRADPSADTQYF. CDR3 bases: TGCGCCAGCAGCGGACGAGCGGACCCGTCGGCGGATACGCAGTATTTT.

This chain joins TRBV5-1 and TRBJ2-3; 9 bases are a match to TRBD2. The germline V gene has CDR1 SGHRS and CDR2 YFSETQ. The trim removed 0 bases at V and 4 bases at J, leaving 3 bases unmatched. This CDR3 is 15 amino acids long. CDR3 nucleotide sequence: TGCGCCAGCAGCTTGGATGGGACTAGCCCAGATACGCAGTATTTT. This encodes CASSLDGTSPDTQYF.

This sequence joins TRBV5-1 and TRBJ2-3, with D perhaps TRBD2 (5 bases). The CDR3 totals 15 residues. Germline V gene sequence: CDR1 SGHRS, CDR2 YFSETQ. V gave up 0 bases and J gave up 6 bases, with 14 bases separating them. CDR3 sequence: CASSLASRAVDTQYF. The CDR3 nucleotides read TGCGCCAGCAGCTTGGCTAGCCGAGCGGTGGATACGCAGTATTTT.

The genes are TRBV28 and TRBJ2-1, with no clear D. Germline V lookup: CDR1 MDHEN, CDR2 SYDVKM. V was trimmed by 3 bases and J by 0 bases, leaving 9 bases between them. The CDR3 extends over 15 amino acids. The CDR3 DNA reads TGTGCCAGCAGTTTTGGCGGAAGCTCCTACAATGAGCAGTTCTTC. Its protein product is CASSFGGSSYNEQFF.

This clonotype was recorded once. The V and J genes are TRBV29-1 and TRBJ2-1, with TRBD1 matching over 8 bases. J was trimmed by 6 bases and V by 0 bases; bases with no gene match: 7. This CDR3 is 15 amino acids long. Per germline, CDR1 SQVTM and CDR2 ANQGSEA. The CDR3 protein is CSVEDAGQASNEQFF. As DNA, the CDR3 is TGCAGCGTTGAAGATGCGGGACAGGCCTCCAATGAGCAGTTCTTC.

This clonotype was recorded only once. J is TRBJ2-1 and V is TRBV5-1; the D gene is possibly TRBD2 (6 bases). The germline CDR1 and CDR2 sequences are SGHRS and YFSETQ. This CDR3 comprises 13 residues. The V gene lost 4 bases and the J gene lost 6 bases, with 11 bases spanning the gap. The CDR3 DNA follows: TGCGCCAGCAGCCTTAGCGGTCCCAATGAGCAGTTCTTC. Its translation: CASSLSGPNEQFF.

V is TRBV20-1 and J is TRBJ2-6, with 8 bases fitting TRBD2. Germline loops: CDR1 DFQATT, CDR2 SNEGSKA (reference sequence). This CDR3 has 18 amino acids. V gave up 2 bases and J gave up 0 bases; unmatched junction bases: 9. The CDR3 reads CSARLPRREDSGANVLTF. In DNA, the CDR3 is TGCAGTGCTAGACTCCCACGGCGGGAGGACTCTGGGGCCAACGTCCTGACTTTC.

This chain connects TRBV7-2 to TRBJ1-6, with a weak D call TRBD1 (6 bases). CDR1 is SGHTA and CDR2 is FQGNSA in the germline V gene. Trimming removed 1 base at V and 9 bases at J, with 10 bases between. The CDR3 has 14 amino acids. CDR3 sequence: CASSLGTAFSPLHF. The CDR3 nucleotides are TGTGCCAGCAGCTTAGGGACAGCCTTTTCACCCCTCCACTTT.

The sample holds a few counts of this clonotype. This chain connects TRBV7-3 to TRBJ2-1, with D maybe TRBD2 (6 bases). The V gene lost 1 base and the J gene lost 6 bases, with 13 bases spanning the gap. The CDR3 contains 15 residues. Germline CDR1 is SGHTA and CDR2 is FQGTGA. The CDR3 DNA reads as TGTGCCAGCAGCTTAATGGTCGGGAGAAGCAATGAGCAGTTCTTC. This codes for CASSLMVGRSNEQFF.

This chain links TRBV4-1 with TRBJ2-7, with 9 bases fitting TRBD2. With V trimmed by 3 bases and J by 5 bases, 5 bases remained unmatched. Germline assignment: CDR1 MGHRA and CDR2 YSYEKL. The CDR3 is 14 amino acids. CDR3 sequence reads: CASSHSSGKNEQYF. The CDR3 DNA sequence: TGCGCCAGCAGCCACTCTAGCGGGAAGAACGAGCAGTACTTC.

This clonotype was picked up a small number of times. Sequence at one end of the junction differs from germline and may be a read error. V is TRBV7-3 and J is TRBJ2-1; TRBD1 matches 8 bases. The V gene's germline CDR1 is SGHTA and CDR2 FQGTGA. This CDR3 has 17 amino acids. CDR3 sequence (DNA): TGTGCCAGCAGCTTAACGAGTGAGGGGACAGGTCCCAATGGGCAGTTCTTC. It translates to CASSLTSEGTGPNGQFF.

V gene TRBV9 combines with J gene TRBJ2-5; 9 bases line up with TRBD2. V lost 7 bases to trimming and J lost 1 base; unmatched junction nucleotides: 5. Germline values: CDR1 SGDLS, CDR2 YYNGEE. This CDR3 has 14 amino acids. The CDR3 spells CASSLAGSQETQYF. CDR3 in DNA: TGTGCCAGCTCTCTAGCGGGATCCCAAGAGACCCAGTACTTC.